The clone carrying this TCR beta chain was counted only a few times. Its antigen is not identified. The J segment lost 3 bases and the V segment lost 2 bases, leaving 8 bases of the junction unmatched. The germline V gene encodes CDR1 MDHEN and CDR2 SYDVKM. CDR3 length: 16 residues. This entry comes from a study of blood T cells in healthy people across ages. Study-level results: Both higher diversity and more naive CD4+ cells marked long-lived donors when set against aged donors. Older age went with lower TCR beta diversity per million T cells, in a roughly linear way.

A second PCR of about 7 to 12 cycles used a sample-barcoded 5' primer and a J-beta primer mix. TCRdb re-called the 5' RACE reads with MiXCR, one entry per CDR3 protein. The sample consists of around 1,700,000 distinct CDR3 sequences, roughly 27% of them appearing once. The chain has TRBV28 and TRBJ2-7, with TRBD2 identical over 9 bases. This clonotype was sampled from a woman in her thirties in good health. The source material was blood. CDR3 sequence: CASSLALGLALYEQYF. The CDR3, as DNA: TGTGCCAGCAGTTTAGCCCTCGGACTAGCGCTCTACGAGCAGTACTTC. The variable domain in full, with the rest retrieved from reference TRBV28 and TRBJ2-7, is DVKVTQSSRYLVKRTGEKVFLECVQDMDHENMFWYRQDPGLGLRLIYFSYDVKMKEKGDIPEGYSVSREKKERFSLILESASTNQTSMYLCASSLALGLALYEQYFGPGTRLTVT.